These T cell receptor beta chains were read from a single sample in a study of response to subunit inactivated influenza vaccine. Each CDR3 protein gets one entry after TCRdb re-called the RT-PCR reads with MiXCR. Here the sample spans 800,000 to 1,000,000 distinct CDR3 sequences, 21% being singletons. This material consisted of PBMCs from blood, taken more than 4 days after vaccination. These receptors came from a man in his fifties or sixties who received an inactivated influenza vaccine. Each CDR3 is given with its conserved first and last residue. Each record gives: CDR3 protein, clone size, V gene, J gene. Part of the rows lack a size; the others show once, few, many or a class for expanded clones.

CDR3 protein: CASSPRNIPYEQYF
clone size: .
V gene: TRBV12-3/TRBV12-4
J gene: TRBJ2-7

CDR3 protein: CASSLGLRGLADPWGETQYF
clone size: .
V gene: TRBV12-3/TRBV12-4
J gene: TRBJ2-5

CDR3 protein: CASSQTTGNTIYF
clone size: .
V gene: TRBV6-1
J gene: TRBJ1-3

CDR3 protein: CASSFSDSQETQYF
clone size: .
V gene: TRBV12-3/TRBV12-4
J gene: TRBJ2-5

CDR3 protein: CSATPGGSGGDQPQHF
clone size: few
V gene: TRBV20-1
J gene: TRBJ1-5

CDR3 protein: CASSLAILSNQPQHF
clone size: .
V gene: TRBV12-3/TRBV12-4
J gene: TRBJ1-5

CDR3 protein: CASSLEAVGAGELFF
clone size: .
V gene: TRBV5-1
J gene: TRBJ2-2

CDR3 protein: CASSQGPVYEQYF
clone size: .
V gene: TRBV4-2
J gene: TRBJ2-7

CDR3 protein: CSALSRGGVWVGDTQYF
clone size: .
V gene: TRBV20-1
J gene: TRBJ2-3

CDR3 protein: CASSQSFGTSAEQFF
clone size: .
V gene: TRBV14
J gene: TRBJ2-1

CDR3 protein: CASSFVSGRATGELFF
clone size: .
V gene: TRBV6-2/TRBV6-3
J gene: TRBJ2-2

CDR3 protein: CASSIGVDYEQYF
clone size: few
V gene: TRBV19
J gene: TRBJ2-7

CDR3 protein: CASSRPGTGFGANVLTF
clone size: few
V gene: TRBV6-2/TRBV6-3
J gene: TRBJ2-6

CDR3 protein: CSARIQTGLGETQYF
clone size: few
V gene: TRBV20-1
J gene: TRBJ2-5

CDR3 protein: CSARLPTSRDTQYF
clone size: .
V gene: TRBV20-1
J gene: TRBJ2-3

CDR3 protein: CASSLPGAGQETQYF
clone size: many
V gene: TRBV5-5
J gene: TRBJ2-5

CDR3 protein: CASTHDLAGGQDTQYF
clone size: .
V gene: TRBV9
J gene: TRBJ2-3

CDR3 protein: CASSPNGQGVGYGYTF
clone size: few
V gene: TRBV12-3/TRBV12-4
J gene: TRBJ1-2

CDR3 protein: CAIGERQGTGNTIYF
clone size: few
V gene: TRBV10-3
J gene: TRBJ1-3

CDR3 protein: CATSDRKLGSGRGLRPDTQYF
clone size: few
V gene: TRBV24-1
J gene: TRBJ2-3

CDR3 protein: CASSPPGSGSFQETQYF
clone size: few
V gene: TRBV27
J gene: TRBJ2-5

CDR3 protein: CATSGKRAGDYGYTF
clone size: .
V gene: TRBV24-1
J gene: TRBJ1-2